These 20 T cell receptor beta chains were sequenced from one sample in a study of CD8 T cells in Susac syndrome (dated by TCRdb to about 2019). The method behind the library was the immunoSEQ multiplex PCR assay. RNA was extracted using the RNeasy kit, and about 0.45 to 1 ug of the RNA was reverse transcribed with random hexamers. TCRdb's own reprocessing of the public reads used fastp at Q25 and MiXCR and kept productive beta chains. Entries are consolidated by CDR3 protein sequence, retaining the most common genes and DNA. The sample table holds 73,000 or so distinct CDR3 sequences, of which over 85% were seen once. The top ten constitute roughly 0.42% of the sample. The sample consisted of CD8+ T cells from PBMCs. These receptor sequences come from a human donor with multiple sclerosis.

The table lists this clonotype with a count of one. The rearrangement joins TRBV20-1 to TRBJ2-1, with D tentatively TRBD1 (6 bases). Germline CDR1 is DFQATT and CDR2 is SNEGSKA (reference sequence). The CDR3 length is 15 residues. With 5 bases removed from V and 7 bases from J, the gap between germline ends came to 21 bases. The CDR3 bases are TGCAGTGCTTCCCAAGGGGGAACCGGTGATAATGAGCAGTTCTTC. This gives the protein CSASQGGTGDNEQFF.

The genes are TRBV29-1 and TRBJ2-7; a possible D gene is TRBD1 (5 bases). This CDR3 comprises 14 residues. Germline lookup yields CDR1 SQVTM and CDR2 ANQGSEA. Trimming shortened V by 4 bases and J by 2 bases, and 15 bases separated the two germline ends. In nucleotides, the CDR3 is TGCAGCGTTGTCGGGCAGGGCAGACCCTACGAGCAGTACTTC. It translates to CSVVGQGRPYEQYF.

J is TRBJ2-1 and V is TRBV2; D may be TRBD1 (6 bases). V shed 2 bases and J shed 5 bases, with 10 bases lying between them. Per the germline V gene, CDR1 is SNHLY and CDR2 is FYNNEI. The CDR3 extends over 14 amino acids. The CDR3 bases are TGTGCCAGCAGTGAAACAGGGCACAACAATGAGCAGTTCTTC. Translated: CASSETGHNNEQFF.

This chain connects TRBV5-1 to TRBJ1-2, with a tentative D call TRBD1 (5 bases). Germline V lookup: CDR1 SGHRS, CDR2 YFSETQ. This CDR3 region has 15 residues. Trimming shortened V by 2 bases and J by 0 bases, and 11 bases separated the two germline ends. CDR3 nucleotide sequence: TGCGCCAGCAGCTTCTCAGGGTCGGCTAACTATGGCTACACCTTC. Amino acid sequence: CASSFSGSANYGYTF. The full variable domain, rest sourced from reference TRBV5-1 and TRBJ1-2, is KAGVTQTPRYLIKTRGQQVTLSCSPISGHRSVSWYQQTPGQGLQFLFEYFSETQRNKGNFPGRFSGRQFSNSRSEMNVSTLELGDSALYLCASSFSGSANYGYTFGSGTRLTVV.

This CDR3 reads CADWTANTGELFF. The CDR3 nucleotides read TGTGCCGACTGGACAGCGAACACCGGGGAGCTGTTTTTT. V is TRBV14 and J is TRBJ2-2, with D possibly TRBD1 on 6 matching bases. CDR1 SGHDN and CDR2 FVKESK come from the germline V gene. The CDR3 runs 13 residues. The V gene lost 11 bases and the J gene lost 0 bases, with 10 bases spanning the gap.

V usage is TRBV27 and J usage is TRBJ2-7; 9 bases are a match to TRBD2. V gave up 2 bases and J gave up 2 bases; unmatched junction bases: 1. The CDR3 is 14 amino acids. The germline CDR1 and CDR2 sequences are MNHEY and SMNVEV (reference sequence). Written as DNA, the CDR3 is TGTGCCAGCAGTTTAACTAGCGGGCCCTACGAGCAGTACTTC. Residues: CASSLTSGPYEQYF.

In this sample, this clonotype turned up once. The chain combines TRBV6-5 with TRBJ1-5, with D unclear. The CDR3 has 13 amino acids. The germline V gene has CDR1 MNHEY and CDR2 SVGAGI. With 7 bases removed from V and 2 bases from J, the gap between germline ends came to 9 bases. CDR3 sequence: CASKASGNQPQHF. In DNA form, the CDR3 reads TGTGCCAGCAAAGCCTCGGGCAATCAGCCCCAGCATTTT.

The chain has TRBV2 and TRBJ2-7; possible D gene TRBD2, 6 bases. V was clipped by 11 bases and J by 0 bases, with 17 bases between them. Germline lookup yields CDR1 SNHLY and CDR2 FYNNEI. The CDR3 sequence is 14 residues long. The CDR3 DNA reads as TGTGCCCTCTTGGCGGGAATAAGCTCCTACGAGCAGTACTTC. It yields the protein CALLAGISSYEQYF. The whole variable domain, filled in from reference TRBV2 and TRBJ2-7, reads EPEVTQTPSHQVTQMGQEVILRCVPISNHLYFYWYRQILGQKVEFLVSFYNNEISEKSEIFDDQFSVERPDGSNFTLKIRSTKLEDSAMYFCALLAGISSYEQYFGPGTRLTVT.

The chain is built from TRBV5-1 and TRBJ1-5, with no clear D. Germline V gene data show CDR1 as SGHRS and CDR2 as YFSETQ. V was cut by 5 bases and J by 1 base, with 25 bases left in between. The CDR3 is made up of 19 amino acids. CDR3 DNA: TGCGCCAGCAGACAAACCGGGAACCTCCCTGAAGGCAGCAATCAGCCCCAGCATTTT. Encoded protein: CASRQTGNLPEGSNQPQHF.

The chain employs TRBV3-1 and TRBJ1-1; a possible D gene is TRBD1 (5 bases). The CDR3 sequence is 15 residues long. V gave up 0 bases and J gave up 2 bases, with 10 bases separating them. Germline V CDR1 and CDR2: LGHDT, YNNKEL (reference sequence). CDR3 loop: CASSQEDGANTEAFF. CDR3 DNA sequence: TGTGCCAGCAGCCAAGAAGACGGGGCAAACACTGAAGCTTTCTTT.

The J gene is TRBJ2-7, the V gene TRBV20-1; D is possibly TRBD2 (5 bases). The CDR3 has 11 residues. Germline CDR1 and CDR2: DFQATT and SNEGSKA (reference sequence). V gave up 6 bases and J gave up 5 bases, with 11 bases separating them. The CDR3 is CSAEAGDEQYF. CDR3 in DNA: TGCAGTGCCGAGGCGGGCGACGAGCAGTACTTC.

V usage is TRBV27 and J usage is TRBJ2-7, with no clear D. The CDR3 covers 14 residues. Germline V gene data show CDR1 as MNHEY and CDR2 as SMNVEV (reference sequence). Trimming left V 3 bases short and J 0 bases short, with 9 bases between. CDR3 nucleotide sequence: TGTGCCAGCAGTTTGACCCAGGCCTCCTACGAGCAGTACTTC. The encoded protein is CASSLTQASYEQYF.

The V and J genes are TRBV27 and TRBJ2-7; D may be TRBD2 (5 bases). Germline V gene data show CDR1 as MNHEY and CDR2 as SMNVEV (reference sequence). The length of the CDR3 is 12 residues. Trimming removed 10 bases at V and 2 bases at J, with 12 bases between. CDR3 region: CATRGSTYEQYF. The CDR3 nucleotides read TGTGCCACCCGAGGGTCTACCTACGAGCAGTACTTC.

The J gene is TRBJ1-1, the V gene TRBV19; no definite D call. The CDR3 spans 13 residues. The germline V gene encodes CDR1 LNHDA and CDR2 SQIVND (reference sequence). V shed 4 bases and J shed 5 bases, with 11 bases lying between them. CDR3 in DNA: TGTGCCAGTAGTAACGGTATGCGGACTGAAGCTTTCTTT. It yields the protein CASSNGMRTEAFF. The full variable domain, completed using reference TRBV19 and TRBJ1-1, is DGGITQSPKYLFRKEGQNVTLSCEQNLNHDAMYWYRQDPGQGLRLIYYSQIVNDFQKGDIAEGYSVSREKKESFPLTVTSAQKNPTAFYLCASSNGMRTEAFFGQGTRLTVV.

The CDR3 DNA is TGTGCCAGCAGTGAAAAGGGCAGGGGGGATTACGAGCAGTACTTC. This gives the protein CASSEKGRGDYEQYF. The genes are TRBV25-1 and TRBJ2-7; D is possibly TRBD1 (7 bases). This CDR3 has 15 residues. V was shortened by 2 bases and J by 4 bases, with 15 bases between the two germline ends. Per germline, CDR1 MGHDK and CDR2 SYGVNS.

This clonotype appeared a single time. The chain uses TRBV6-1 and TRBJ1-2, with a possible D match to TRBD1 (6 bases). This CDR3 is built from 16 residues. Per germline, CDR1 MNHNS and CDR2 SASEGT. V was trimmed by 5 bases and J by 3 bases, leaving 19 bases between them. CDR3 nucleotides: TGTGCCAGCAGTCCTGAGGGGAGGGGGGATTACTATGGCTACACCTTC. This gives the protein CASSPEGRGDYYGYTF.

CDR3 loop: CAITRTSGRNTGELFF. The CDR3 coding sequence is TGTGCCATCACCCGGACTAGCGGGAGGAACACCGGGGAGCTGTTTTTT. The genes are TRBV10-3 and TRBJ2-2; 13 nucleotides match TRBD2. The length of the CDR3 is 16 residues. After removal of 7 bases from V and 1 base from J, the junction contained 3 bases not matched to a gene. CDR1 is ENHRY, CDR2 SYGVKD, per germline.

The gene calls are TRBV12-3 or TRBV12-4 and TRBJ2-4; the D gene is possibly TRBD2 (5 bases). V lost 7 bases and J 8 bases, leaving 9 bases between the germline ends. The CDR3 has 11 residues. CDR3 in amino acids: CASTPADIQYF. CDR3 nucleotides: TGTGCCAGCACCCCAGCGGACATTCAGTACTTC.

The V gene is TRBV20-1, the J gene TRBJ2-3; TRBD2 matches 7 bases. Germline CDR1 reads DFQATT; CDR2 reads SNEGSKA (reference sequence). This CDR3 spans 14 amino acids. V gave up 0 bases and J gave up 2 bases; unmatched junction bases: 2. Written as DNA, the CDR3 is TGCAGTGCTAGAGATCGGGGGGACACAGATACGCAGTATTTT. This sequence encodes CSARDRGDTDTQYF.

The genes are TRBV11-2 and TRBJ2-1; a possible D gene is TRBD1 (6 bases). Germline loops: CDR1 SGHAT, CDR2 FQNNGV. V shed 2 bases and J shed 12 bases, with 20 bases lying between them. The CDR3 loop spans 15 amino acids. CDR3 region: CASSLTSSRDKGQFF. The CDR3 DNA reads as TGTGCCAGCAGCTTAACCTCGTCCAGGGACAAAGGGCAGTTCTTC.